The 2 T cell receptor beta chains in this list originate from one sample, sequenced in a study of lymphopenia after photon versus proton radiotherapy. The method was immunoSEQ multiplex PCR; TCRdb's version includes in-frame clones alone and lacks a portion of them. The data show around 70,000 clones, around 90% seen once. The sample was peripheral blood, taken from a patient treated with photon-based radiotherapy. These receptors originate from a middle-aged woman with cholangiocarcinoma.

The chain joins TRBV19 to TRBJ2-1; D is ambiguous. The CDR3 runs to 11 residues. The V end lost 4 bases, the J end lost 10 bases, and 8 bases lay between the germline ends. The germline V gene has CDR1 LNHDA and CDR2 SQIVND (reference sequence). CDR3 DNA sequence: TGTGCCAGTAGTAACAACCTGGAGCAGTTCTTC. Encoded protein: CASSNNLEQFF.

The CDR3 DNA reads as TGTGCCAGCAGCTTGGTTACCCCAACTAGCGGGATACGGCAGTTCTTC. This gives the protein CASSLVTPTSGIRQFF. V gene TRBV5-4 combines with J gene TRBJ2-1, with 10 bases lining up with TRBD2. Per the germline V gene, CDR1 is SGHNT and CDR2 is YYREEE (reference sequence). With 0 bases clipped from V and 12 bases from J, the junction kept 12 bases outside the gene matches. The CDR3 runs to 16 residues.